This TCR beta chain came from a study of blood T cell repertoires in COVID-19. Study-wide context: There were acute and convalescent COVID-19 samples, and they came from the United States, Italy and Spain. Nucleic acid was either cDNA or gDNA, and it came from T cells, B-cell-depleted T cells, or PBMCs.

The V gene's germline CDR1 is SGDLS and CDR2 YYNGEE. The CDR3 is 16 residues long. Trimming left V 6 bases short and J 0 bases short, with 16 bases between. Study processing details: Reference gene primer amplification yielded estimated nucleated cell counts. The protocol was immunoSEQ multiplex PCR, while the TCRdb copy is restricted to in-frame clones and leaves out a portion. V, J and clone size derive from that table, while D and trimming were established from the DNA sequence. The repertoire includes roughly 61,000 clones, 80% to 95% of them detected once, and roughly 15% sits in the top ten. This clone was observed once.

The receptor's source is a man aged 80 or over with acute or convalescent COVID-19. The V and J genes are TRBV9 and TRBJ1-3; D is possibly TRBD1 (5 bases). The sequencing sample was made of peripheral blood. CDR3 loop: CASNPGTLSSGNTIYF. DNA for the CDR3: TGTGCCAGCAATCCCGGGACTTTAAGCTCTGGAAACACCATATATTTT.